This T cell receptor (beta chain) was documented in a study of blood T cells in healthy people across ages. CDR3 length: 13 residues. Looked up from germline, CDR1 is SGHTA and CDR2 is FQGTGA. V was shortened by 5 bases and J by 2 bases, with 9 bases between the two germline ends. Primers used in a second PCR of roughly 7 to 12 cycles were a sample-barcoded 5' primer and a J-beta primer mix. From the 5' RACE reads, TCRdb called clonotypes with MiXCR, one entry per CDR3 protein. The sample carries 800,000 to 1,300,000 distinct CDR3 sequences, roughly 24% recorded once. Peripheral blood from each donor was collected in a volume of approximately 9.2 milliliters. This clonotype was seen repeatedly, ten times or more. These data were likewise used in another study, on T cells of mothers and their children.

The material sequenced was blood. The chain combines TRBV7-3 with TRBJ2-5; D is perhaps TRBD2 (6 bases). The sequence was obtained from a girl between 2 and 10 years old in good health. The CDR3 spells CASSAGSQETQYF. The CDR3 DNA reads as TGTGCCAGCAGCGCGGGGTCTCAAGAGACCCAGTACTTC.